A single T cell receptor (beta chain) is shown here with its context. The germline gives CDR1 MNHNS, CDR2 SASEGT. There are 15 residues in the CDR3. The V segment lost 4 bases and the J segment 6 bases; nucleotides outside the gene matches: 7. The entry originates in a study of T cell changes during pregnancy in multiple sclerosis. Clones were read by immunoSEQ multiplex PCR, and TCRdb kept only the in-frame ones, dropping some. The sample holds some 85,000 clones, 85% to 95% seen once. The sample was peripheral blood, taken in the third trimester of pregnancy. The source is a female donor with multiple sclerosis, enrolled in a pregnancy study. V is TRBV6-1 and J is TRBJ2-2; 8 positions match TRBD1. The CDR3 DNA reads TGTGCCAGCAGTGGGGCAGGGGGCGCCTCCGGGGAGCTGTTTTTT. Its translation: CASSGAGGASGELFF.